This T cell receptor beta chain was sequenced for a study of regulatory dendritic cells for organ transplantation. Broader study findings: Mature dendritic cells appeared to drive more memory CD8+ clonal expansion than regulatory ones. Memory CD8+ T cells were the most oligoclonal; naive cells were highly diverse. Alloreactive memory CD8+ T cell pools varied considerably between individuals.

The sample holds a few counts of this clone. No antigen is known for it. The germline CDR1 and CDR2 sequences are MNHNS and SASEGT. The length of the CDR3 is 14 residues. Trimming took off 3 bases at V and 2 bases at J, with 10 bases between the two ends. Memory T cells were CD45RO+, naive were CD45RA+, sorted by FACS. Clones were read by immunoSEQ multiplex PCR, and TCRdb kept only the in-frame ones, dropping some. The sample consists of over 9,000 clones, roughly 70% of them appearing once. The chain employs TRBV6-1 and TRBJ1-1, with D possibly TRBD1 on 5 matching bases. Material for sequencing was memory CD8+ T cells from blood. Subset indicated: CD45RO+ memory T cells. The sequence was collected from a human donor in good health. The DNA for the CDR3 is TGTGCCAGCAGTGATTTGAGGGGAAACACTGAAGCTTTCTTT. This codes for CASSDLRGNTEAFF.